Listed below are T cell receptor beta chains from one sample, sequenced in a study of T cell repertoires in cytomegalovirus infection. MiXCR was run by TCRdb on the reads, yielding one entry per CDR3 protein. The repertoire has around 530,000 distinct CDR3 sequences, about 30% of them found once; the top ten carry approximately 13%. Sequencing input: PBMCs. These receptors were taken from a human donor in good health (CMV status not recorded). Some clones in this sample may be carry-over from other donors' samples. CDR3s include the opening cysteine and the closing phenylalanine or tryptophan. A D gene is named only where the DNA matches it firmly. The listing skips clone size in some rows; elsewhere it reads once, few, many or a size class.

D gene	clone size	V gene	J gene	CDR3 protein	CDR3 DNA
-	-	TRBV12-3/TRBV12-4	TRBJ1-1	CASRLIRRSTEAFF	TGTGCCAGCAGACTAATACGAAGGAGCACTGAAGCTTTCTTT
-	-	TRBV11-2	TRBJ1-3	CASSLLEGNTIYF	TGTGCCAGCAGCTTATTGGAGGGTAACACCATATATTTT
-	-	TRBV15	TRBJ1-1	CATSRPTGMNTEAFF	TGTGCCACCAGCAGACCCACAGGCATGAACACTGAAGCTTTCTTT
-	-	TRBV20-1	TRBJ2-1	CSAKRTDSYNEQFF	TGCAGTGCTAAACGGACGGACAGCTACAATGAGCAGTTCTTC
TRBD2	-	TRBV6-2/TRBV6-3	TRBJ2-6	CASTLTSGRGSGANVLTF	TGTGCCAGCACCTTGACTAGCGGGAGGGGTTCTGGGGCCAACGTCCTGACTTTC
-	many	TRBV6-2/TRBV6-3	TRBJ2-1	CASSTITGSSEQFF	TGTGCCAGCAGCACGATTACGGGATCGAGTGAGCAGTTCTTC
TRBD1	few	TRBV7-2	TRBJ2-2	CASSLTPGGDGELFF	TGTGCCAGCAGCTTAACCCCAGGGGGCGACGGGGAGCTGTTTTTT
-	-	TRBV7-2	TRBJ2-7	CASSSEGNEQYF	TGTGCCAGCAGCTCAGAGGGAAACGAGCAGTACTTC
-	-	TRBV2	TRBJ1-2	CASSGARGYTF	TGTGCCAGCTCGGGGGCGAGGGGCTACACCTTC
-	many	TRBV7-2	TRBJ1-6	CASSSNGGTDSPLHF	TGTGCCAGCAGTTCCAATGGGGGGACGGATTCACCCCTCCACTTT
-	-	TRBV4-1	TRBJ2-5	CASSQGAQETQYF	TGCGCCAGCAGCCAAGGGGCACAAGAGACCCAGTACTTC
TRBD1	-	TRBV7-8	TRBJ2-7	CANSAKTGYEQYF	TGTGCCAACAGCGCCAAGACAGGGTACGAGCAGTACTTC
-	-	TRBV6-2/TRBV6-3	TRBJ1-5	CASSYSRGRQPQHF	TGTGCCAGCAGTTACTCCCGGGGGAGGCAGCCCCAGCATTTT
TRBD2	few	TRBV4-3	TRBJ2-1	CASSQDLGTRLNEQFF	TGCGCCAGCAGCCAGGACCTGGGGACTAGACTCAATGAGCAGTTCTTC
-	-	TRBV7-2	TRBJ2-2	CASSPGRRGTGEMFF	TGTGCCAGCAGCCCGGGACGGAGGGGAACCGGGGAGATGTTTTTT
-	-	TRBV20-1	TRBJ1-1	CSASSDAMNTEAFF	TGCAGTGCCTCTTCCGACGCGATGAACACTGAAGCTTTCTTT
-	-	TRBV7-2	TRBJ2-5	CASSAGGRSQETQYF	TGTGCCAGCAGCGCAGGCGGACGGTCCCAAGAGACCCAGTACTTC
TRBD2	-	TRBV6-2/TRBV6-3	TRBJ2-3	CASMWGTRSTDTQYF	TGTGCCAGCATGTGGGGGACTAGGAGCACAGATACGCAGTATTTT
-	few	TRBV7-2	TRBJ1-1	CASSSGRVTEAFF	TGTGCCAGCAGCTCGGGACGGGTCACTGAAGCTTTCTTT
TRBD1	-	TRBV6-2/TRBV6-3	TRBJ1-4	CASRYDRENEKLFF	TGTGCCAGCAGATACGACAGGGAGAATGAAAAACTGTTTTTT
TRBD2	-	TRBV20-1	TRBJ2-3	CSASRPSGKSDTQYF	TGCAGTGCTAGTCGGCCTAGCGGGAAATCGGATACGCAGTATTTT
TRBD1	few	TRBV5-1	TRBJ2-3	CASSQTLGQGVNTQYF	TGCGCCAGCAGCCAGACTCTGGGACAGGGGGTGAATACGCAGTATTTT
TRBD1	-	TRBV12-3/TRBV12-4	TRBJ2-7	CASNLQGIPYEQYF	TGTGCCAGCAACCTACAGGGGATCCCCTACGAGCAGTACTTC
-	-	TRBV29-1	TRBJ1-1	CSVSLDTEAFF	TGCAGCGTTTCCCTAGACACTGAAGCTTTCTTT
-	-	TRBV28	TRBJ2-7	CASSSGTALREQYF	TGTGCCAGCAGTTCCGGGACGGCCTTGAGGGAGCAGTACTTC
TRBD2	few	TRBV7-9	TRBJ2-3	CASRQGAAGGTDTQYF	TGTGCCAGCAGACAAGGGGCGGCGGGAGGCACAGATACGCAGTATTTT
-	few	TRBV5-1	TRBJ2-1	CASSLTGPQFF	TGCGCCAGCAGCCTCACCGGACCTCAGTTCTTC
TRBD2	-	TRBV12-3/TRBV12-4	TRBJ2-5	CASSLIAGLLYF	TGTGCCAGCAGTTTAATAGCGGGGCTGTTATACTTC
-	-	TRBV5-1	TRBJ1-1	CASSLARVQNTEAFF	TGCGCCAGCAGCTTGGCCCGGGTACAGAACACTGAAGCTTTCTTT
TRBD1	-	TRBV24-1	TRBJ2-5	CATSDLDRVGTQYF	TGTGCCACCAGTGACCTGGACAGGGTCGGGACCCAGTACTTC
-	-	TRBV20-1	TRBJ1-1	CSARYPTPDTEAFF	TGCAGTGCTAGATATCCCACTCCGGACACTGAAGCTTTCTTT
TRBD1	few	TRBV6-2/TRBV6-3	TRBJ1-5	CASSQPGQGNQPQHF	TGTGCCAGCAGTCAACCGGGACAGGGCAATCAGCCCCAGCATTTT
-	-	TRBV20-1	TRBJ1-5	CSARDNRARLNQPQHF	TGCAGTGCTAGAGATAACAGGGCAAGATTAAATCAGCCCCAGCATTTT